The rows below give T cell receptor beta chains drawn from one sample of a study of blood T cells in healthy people across ages. TCRdb reprocessed the 5' RACE reads via MiXCR and lists one record per CDR3 protein. The sample holds 1.5 million to 2 million distinct CDR3 sequences; 30% to 40% are singletons and the top ten take 20% to 25%. Sequenced: blood. Every receptor here comes from a human donor in good health. CDR3s include the opening cysteine and the closing phenylalanine or tryptophan. The D gene is left open where the match is weak. Clone size is not always given. Where it is, it says once, few, many or a class for expanded clones.

size,V,J,D,CDR3,DNA
few,TRBV24-1,TRBJ2-1,TRBD2,CATSDLREGRREQFF,TGTGCCACCAGTGATTTAAGGGAGGGGCGGAGGGAGCAGTTCTTC
.,TRBV14,TRBJ1-2,.,CASSRLGRGDGYTF,TGTGCCAGCAGCCGCCTGGGGAGGGGGGATGGCTACACCTTC
.,TRBV5-1,TRBJ1-2,.,CASSLTAEGRLGYTF,TGCGCCAGCAGCTTGACTGCAGAGGGTAGATTAGGCTACACCTTC
.,TRBV6-6,TRBJ2-7,.,CASSYSRFYEQYF,TGTGCCAGCAGTTACTCTAGGTTCTACGAGCAGTACTTC
few,TRBV15,TRBJ2-4,.,CATTSPLNIQYF,TGTGCCACCACTAGCCCTTTAAACATTCAGTACTTC
.,TRBV12-3/TRBV12-4,TRBJ1-1,.,CASSGAPEAFF,TGTGCCAGCAGTGGGGCGCCTGAAGCTTTCTTT
few,TRBV6-2/TRBV6-3,TRBJ1-4,TRBD1,CASRTDRERTTGKLFF,TGTGCCAGCAGAACCGACAGGGAACGCACGACGGGAAAACTGTTTTTT
.,TRBV20-1,TRBJ1-2,.,CSARDPRGIGYTF,TGCAGTGCTAGAGATCCCAGGGGAATTGGCTACACCTTC
.,TRBV5-1,TRBJ2-3,TRBD1,CASSLGLGQVNNERTDTQYF,TGCGCCAGCAGCTTGGGCCTCGGACAGGTGAATAATGAGCGTACAGATACGCAGTATTTT
.,TRBV12-3/TRBV12-4,TRBJ2-7,TRBD2,CASSFTSGGVGPYEQYF,TGTGCCAGCAGTTTTACTAGCGGGGGGGTAGGGCCCTACGAGCAGTACTTC
few,TRBV7-2,TRBJ2-7,.,CASSFFQEAYEQYF,TGTGCCAGCAGCTTCTTCCAGGAGGCCTACGAGCAGTACTTC
.,TRBV30,TRBJ1-2,.,CAWSGDFLYGYTF,TGTGCCTGGAGTGGAGATTTCCTTTATGGCTACACCTTC
few,TRBV29-1,TRBJ2-3,.,CSVASTSSSTDTQYF,TGCAGCGTTGCCTCGACATCCTCTAGCACAGATACGCAGTATTTT
.,TRBV10-3,TRBJ2-7,TRBD2,CAINQGLAASYEQYF,TGTGCCATCAACCAAGGACTAGCGGCCTCCTACGAGCAGTACTTC
.,TRBV20-1,TRBJ2-1,TRBD2,CSAFSGGSPSSYNEQFF,TGCAGTGCTTTTAGCGGGGGTTCCCCTAGCTCCTACAATGAGCAGTTCTTC
.,TRBV7-2,TRBJ2-7,TRBD2,CASSLGLAGGRWIGEQYF,TGTGCCAGCAGCTTAGGGCTAGCGGGGGGGCGTTGGATTGGCGAGCAGTACTTC
many,TRBV20-1,TRBJ2-7,.,CSARPTSTYEQYF,TGCAGTGCTAGACCAACGAGTACCTACGAGCAGTACTTC
.,TRBV7-2,TRBJ2-1,.,CASSPGGGGTYNEQFF,TGTGCCAGCAGCCCAGGCGGCGGCGGAACCTACAATGAGCAGTTCTTC
.,TRBV20-1,TRBJ2-3,TRBD2,CSARAPGARGGTDTQYF,TGCAGTGCTAGAGCCCCAGGGGCGCGGGGGGGTACAGATACGCAGTATTTT
.,TRBV7-2,TRBJ1-5,.,CASSLGMGGQPQHF,TGTGCCAGCAGCTTAGGTATGGGGGGGCAGCCCCAGCATTTT
.,TRBV2,TRBJ2-3,TRBD2,CASAPSPGTSGGRNTQYF,TGTGCCAGTGCACCCTCTCCCGGGACTAGCGGGGGGAGAAATACGCAGTATTTT
many,TRBV28,TRBJ2-3,.,CASTPSRDTQYF,TGTGCCAGCACCCCCTCGAGAGATACGCAGTATTTT
.,TRBV7-2,TRBJ1-4,.,CASRTRVSEKRFF,TGTGCCAGCAGGACCAGGGTCTCCGAAAAACGGTTTTTT
.,TRBV5-1,TRBJ2-1,.,CASGRGTLDNEQFF,TGCGCCAGCGGACGGGGGACACTGGACAATGAGCAGTTCTTC
.,TRBV28,TRBJ1-5,.,CASSGARTNQPQHF,TGTGCCAGCAGTGGGGCCAGAACCAATCAGCCCCAGCATTTT
many,TRBV6-5,TRBJ2-7,.,CASSDQGGEQYF,TGTGCCAGCAGCGATCAGGGAGGCGAGCAGTACTTC
few,TRBV4-3,TRBJ2-7,TRBD1,CASSSSEETGAYEQYF,TGCGCCAGCAGCTCTTCAGAAGAGACAGGGGCCTACGAGCAGTACTTC
few,TRBV18,TRBJ2-7,.,CASSPRDPPEQYF,TGTGCCAGCTCACCACGGGATCCCCCCGAGCAGTACTTC
.,TRBV5-5,TRBJ2-6,.,CASSGSSEANVLTF,TGTGCCAGCAGCGGTTCGTCTGAGGCCAACGTCCTGACTTTC
.,TRBV20-1,TRBJ2-1,TRBD2,CSARARGIYNEQFF,TGCAGTGCTAGAGCGCGGGGGATCTACAATGAGCAGTTCTTC
few,TRBV5-6,TRBJ1-2,TRBD1,CASKGQGHGDGYTF,TGTGCCAGCAAAGGACAGGGGCATGGGGATGGCTACACCTTC
.,TRBV6-2/TRBV6-3,TRBJ1-2,.,CASSYTGWDGYTF,TGTGCCAGCAGTTACACAGGGTGGGATGGCTACACCTTC
.,TRBV6-2/TRBV6-3,TRBJ1-5,.,CASSSRDGNQPQHF,TGTGCCAGCAGCTCCAGGGACGGGAATCAGCCCCAGCATTTT
.,TRBV6-5,TRBJ2-7,.,CASSYSGRFSYEQYF,TGTGCCAGCAGTTACTCGGGGAGATTCTCCTACGAGCAGTACTTC
.,TRBV20-1,TRBJ2-3,.,CSAIYGQRARDTQYF,TGCAGTGCTATCTATGGACAGCGAGCAAGAGATACGCAGTATTTT
.,TRBV11-2,TRBJ2-3,.,CASSLDLGETDTQYF,TGTGCCAGCAGCTTAGATCTCGGAGAAACAGATACGCAGTATTTT
.,TRBV7-2,TRBJ1-2,.,CASSLGGEGLSYGYTF,TGTGCCAGCAGCTTAGGTGGTGAGGGGCTTTCCTATGGCTACACCTTC
many,TRBV20-1,TRBJ2-3,TRBD2,CSARLAGVSTDTQYF,TGCAGTGCCCGACTAGCGGGGGTCTCCACAGATACGCAGTATTTT
.,TRBV20-1,TRBJ1-4,.,CSARAPRDMSSEKLFF,TGCAGTGCTAGAGCCCCGCGGGACATGTCAAGTGAAAAACTGTTTTTT
.,TRBV5-1,TRBJ2-1,TRBD1,CASSMTGGRYNEQFF,TGCGCCAGCAGCATGACAGGGGGCCGGTACAATGAGCAGTTCTTC
.,TRBV7-2,TRBJ2-1,TRBD1,CASGLRGWTGEVASKQFF,TGTGCCAGCGGCTTGAGGGGATGGACAGGGGAAGTCGCAAGTAAGCAGTTCTTC
.,TRBV5-6,TRBJ2-7,.,CASSFGAGKPYEQYF,TGTGCCAGCAGCTTTGGGGCAGGGAAACCCTACGAGCAGTACTTC
once,TRBV2,TRBJ1-4,.,CASSDVTASNEKLFF,TGTGCCAGCAGTGACGTGACAGCCTCTAATGAAAAACTGTTTTTT
.,TRBV27,TRBJ2-6,.,CAGRSRGANVLTF,TGTGCCGGCAGATCGAGGGGGGCCAACGTCCTGACTTTC
.,TRBV2,TRBJ1-2,TRBD1,CASSLYPQGNGYTF,TGTGCCAGCAGCCTCTACCCACAGGGGAATGGCTACACCTTC